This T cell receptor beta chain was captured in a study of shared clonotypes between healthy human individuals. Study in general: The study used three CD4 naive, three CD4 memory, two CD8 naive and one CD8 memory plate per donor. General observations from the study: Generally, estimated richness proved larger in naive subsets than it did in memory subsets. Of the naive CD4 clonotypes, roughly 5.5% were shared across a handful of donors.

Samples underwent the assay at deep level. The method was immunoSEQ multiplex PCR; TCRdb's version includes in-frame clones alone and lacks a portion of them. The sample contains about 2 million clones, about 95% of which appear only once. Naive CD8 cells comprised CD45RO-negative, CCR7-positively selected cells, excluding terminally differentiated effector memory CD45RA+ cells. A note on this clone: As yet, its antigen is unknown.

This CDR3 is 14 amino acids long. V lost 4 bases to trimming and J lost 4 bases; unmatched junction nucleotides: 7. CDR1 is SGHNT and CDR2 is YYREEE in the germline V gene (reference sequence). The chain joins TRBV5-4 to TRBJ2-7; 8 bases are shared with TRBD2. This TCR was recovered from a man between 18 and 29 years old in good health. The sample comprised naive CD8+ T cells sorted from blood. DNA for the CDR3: TGTGCCAGCAGCGACGGGGGGGCCTTGTACGAGCAGTACTTC. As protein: CASSDGGALYEQYF.